This T cell receptor (beta chain) stems from a study of cytomegalovirus exposure and HLA in healthy donors. For this clone: The antigen is undetermined.

The PCR had 60 Vbeta and 13 Jbeta primers. TCRdb's table, derived via immunoSEQ multiplex PCR, lists solely in-frame clones and lacks some. The sample contains 140,000 or so clones, about 82% of which appear only once. Study conclusions and caveats: Across donors, sequencing depth was assumed by presence/absence analyses to be roughly uniform. TCR beta sequences reportedly predicted the HLA-A and HLA-B alleles of most subjects accurately. Later analysis identified several of the most significant clusters that appeared linked to common viral pathogens.

Sequencing was carried out using PBMCs. The source of this sequence is a woman in her forties in good health and CMV-seropositive.

The CDR3 region is CASSVSRGNTEAFF. The CDR3 nucleotides read TGTGCCAGCAGCGTGTCTCGGGGGAACACTGAAGCTTTCTTT. The chain couples TRBV9 to TRBJ1-1; D gene unclear. The germline CDR1 and CDR2 sequences are SGDLS and YYNGEE. The CDR3 contains 14 residues. Trimming took off 2 bases at V and 1 base at J, with 9 bases between the two ends.